A single sample gave rise to the 10 T cell receptor beta chains below, sequenced in a study of T cell repertoires in cytomegalovirus infection. TCRdb ran MiXCR on the reads and lists one entry per CDR3 protein. The sample yields about 80,000 distinct CDR3 sequences, more than 3% seen once. The sample was PBMCs. Every receptor here comes from a human donor in good health (CMV status not recorded). Some clones in this sample may be carry-over from other donors' samples.

There are many counts of this clonotype. The chain has TRBV27 and TRBJ1-2; 7 nucleotides match TRBD1. With 5 bases clipped from V and 7 bases from J, the junction kept 10 bases outside the gene matches. The CDR3 contains 14 residues. Germline CDR1 and CDR2: MNHEY and SMNVEV (reference sequence). CDR3 sequence: CASSPQDRRGGYTF. The DNA of the CDR3 is TGTGCCAGCAGTCCTCAGGACAGGCGGGGTGGCTACACCTTC.

This clonotype was seen at least ten times. This sequence joins TRBV7-9 and TRBJ1-1, with 8 positions matching TRBD1. V was pared by 5 bases and J by 5 bases, with 4 bases of the junction left unmatched. This CDR3 spans 13 amino acids. Germline V lookup: CDR1 SEHNR, CDR2 FQNEAQ (reference sequence). In nucleotides, the CDR3 is TGTGCCAGCAGCGATACAGGGGGAACTGAAGCTTTCTTT. Residues: CASSDTGGTEAFF.

This clonotype was counted many times. The V gene is TRBV12-3 or TRBV12-4, the J gene TRBJ1-1, with unresolved D. CDR3 size: 12 residues. V dropped 3 bases and J dropped 4 bases, with 6 bases sitting between them. The CDR3 DNA is TGTGCCAGCAGTTTGGGATCCACTGAAGCTTTCTTT. It codes for CASSLGSTEAFF.

The sample holds many counts of this clonotype. The V and J genes are TRBV7-2 and TRBJ1-4, with D unresolved. V dropped 2 bases and J dropped 8 bases, with 15 bases sitting between them. The CDR3 is made up of 15 amino acids. Germline V gene data show CDR1 as SGHTA and CDR2 as FQGNSA. The CDR3 sequence: CASSLFGPGREKLFF. The CDR3 DNA reads as TGTGCCAGCAGCTTATTCGGCCCCGGGAGGGAAAAACTGTTTTTT.

This clonotype has a count of ten or more. The chain is built from TRBV28 and TRBJ2-7; D is unclear. CDR1 MDHEN and CDR2 SYDVKM come from the germline V gene. There are 14 residues in the CDR3. Trimming pared 8 bases from V and 0 bases from J, leaving 14 bases between. The CDR3 DNA is TGTGCCAGCTGCGCCCAGCGCTTCTCCTACGAGCAGTACTTC. Its translation is CASCAQRFSYEQYF.

This clonotype was picked up many times. The DNA for the CDR3 is TGCAGTGCCGGGGACGACTATGGCTACACCTTC. It is translated as CSAGDDYGYTF. V and J are TRBV20-1 and TRBJ1-2; tentatively, D is TRBD1 (5 bases). The CDR3 contains 11 residues. Germline V gene sequence: CDR1 DFQATT, CDR2 SNEGSKA (reference sequence). V lost 6 bases and J 3 bases, leaving 8 bases between the germline ends.

This clonotype was seen many times. The chain recombines TRBV27 with TRBJ1-6; D is unclear. V lost 2 bases to trimming and J lost 1 base, with 6 bases between them. CDR3 length: 15 amino acids. Germline CDR1 reads MNHEY; CDR2 reads SMNVEV (reference sequence). This chain's CDR3 is CASSLVESYNSPLHF. The CDR3 nucleotides are TGTGCCAGCAGTTTAGTCGAGTCCTATAATTCACCCCTCCACTTT.

The sample holds many counts of this clonotype. The rearrangement uses TRBV7-2 and TRBJ1-2; D is unclear. CDR1 is SGHTA and CDR2 is FQGNSA in the germline V gene. V was trimmed by 4 bases and J by 4 bases, leaving 16 bases between them. The CDR3 contains 15 residues. CDR3: CASSSLGSSPYGYTF. The CDR3 coding sequence is TGTGCCAGCAGCTCCCTGGGGTCTTCCCCCTATGGCTACACCTTC.

This clonotype occurred many times. The CDR3 here is CASSFSGRSRGAQYF. As DNA, the CDR3 is TGTGCCAGCAGCTTTAGCGGGCGCTCACGGGGAGCCCAGTACTTC. The rearrangement uses TRBV7-2 and TRBJ2-5; 7 bases are shared with TRBD2. Germline assignment: CDR1 SGHTA and CDR2 FQGNSA. The CDR3 length is 15 residues. The junction had 13 bases not matched to a gene; V was cut back by 3 bases and J by 9 bases.

This clonotype came up many times. This chain uses TRBV12-3 or TRBV12-4 with TRBJ1-3; a weak D match, TRBD1 (5 bases). CDR3 length: 15 amino acids. Trimming took 4 bases from V and 0 from J, leaving 10 bases between them. CDR3 loop: CASSSTAPSGNTIYF. In DNA, the CDR3 is TGTGCCAGCAGTTCGACAGCTCCCTCTGGAAACACCATATATTTT.